Sequencing of this TCR beta chain was carried out in a study of T-cell memory formation after mild COVID-19. CDR3 length equals 19 residues. Germline V lookup: CDR1 SGHTA, CDR2 FQGNSA. Between the trimmed V and J ends, which lost 1 base and 6 bases, there was a span of 25 bases. One entry per CDR3 protein, called by TCRdb with MiXCR from the 5' RACE reads. The sample lists more than 250,000 distinct CDR3 sequences; 16% were seen once. In its sample, this clonotype was seen a few times. Its antigen is as yet unknown. Whole-study findings and limits: There was a balanced CD4/CD8 profile in clones contracting day 15 to 85, and later expanders leaned CD4+. SARS-CoV-2 specificity of second-wave clones peaking day 37 was unconfirmed.

Sequencing was carried out using PBMCs or a T cell subset sorted from them (not recorded which). The clonotype originates from a man between 18 and 35 years old who had mild COVID-19 (a few samples of this study predate the infection). Cell type and time point are not known. The chain joins TRBV7-2 to TRBJ2-4, with D perhaps TRBD2 (7 bases). CDR3 sequence: CASSLELTVGGPSRNIQYF. The CDR3 region has the DNA TGTGCCAGCAGCTTAGAGTTAACCGTGGGGGGGCCGTCGAGAAACATTCAGTACTTC.